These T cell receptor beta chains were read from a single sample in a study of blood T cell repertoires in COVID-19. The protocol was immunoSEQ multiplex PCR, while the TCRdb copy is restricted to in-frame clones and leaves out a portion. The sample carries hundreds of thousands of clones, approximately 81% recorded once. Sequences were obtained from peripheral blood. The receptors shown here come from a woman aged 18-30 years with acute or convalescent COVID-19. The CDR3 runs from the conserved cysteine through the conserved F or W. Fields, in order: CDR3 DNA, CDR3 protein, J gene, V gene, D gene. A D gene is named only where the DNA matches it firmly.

cdr3_nt: TGTGCCAGCAGTGAGGACAGGGGGACCTACGAGCAGTACTTC
cdr3_aa: CASSEDRGTYEQYF
j_call: TRBJ2-7
v_call: TRBV6-1
d_call: TRBD1

cdr3_nt: TGTGCCAGCAGTTTAGCCCAGGGCCTCGGGGCTTTCTTT
cdr3_aa: CASSLAQGLGAFF
j_call: TRBJ1-1
v_call: TRBV12-3/TRBV12-4
d_call: NA

cdr3_nt: TGTGCCAGCAGAGATGACAGATTTGAAGGCTACACCTTC
cdr3_aa: CASRDDRFEGYTF
j_call: TRBJ1-2
v_call: TRBV6-5
d_call: NA

cdr3_nt: TGCGCCAGCAGCTCACGACAGGGGGCGACCACTGAAGCTTTCTTT
cdr3_aa: CASSSRQGATTEAFF
j_call: TRBJ1-1
v_call: TRBV5-1
d_call: TRBD1

cdr3_nt: TGTGCCAGCAGCCTAGGGCGGGGGGCGCAGGACTATGGCTACACCTTC
cdr3_aa: CASSLGRGAQDYGYTF
j_call: TRBJ1-2
v_call: TRBV7-2
d_call: NA

cdr3_nt: TGTGCCAGCAGCGACCACTGGGCCTCTAACTATGGCTACACCTTC
cdr3_aa: CASSDHWASNYGYTF
j_call: TRBJ1-2
v_call: TRBV9
d_call: NA

cdr3_nt: TGTGCCAGCAGTTTTCAGTTCGGAAACACCATATATTTT
cdr3_aa: CASSFQFGNTIYF
j_call: TRBJ1-3
v_call: TRBV27
d_call: NA

cdr3_nt: TGTGCCAGCAGTTCTCAGGGGCCGTACAACTACAATGAGCAGTTCTTC
cdr3_aa: CASSSQGPYNYNEQFF
j_call: TRBJ2-1
v_call: TRBV28
d_call: NA

cdr3_nt: TGTGCCAGCAGCTTAGTACCCCACAGGGGGGTCGCTGAAGCTTTCTTT
cdr3_aa: CASSLVPHRGVAEAFF
j_call: TRBJ1-1
v_call: TRBV11-3
d_call: TRBD1

cdr3_nt: TGTGCCAGCAGTTATCGAGCGGGAGGGTACGAGCAGTACTTC
cdr3_aa: CASSYRAGGYEQYF
j_call: TRBJ2-7
v_call: TRBV6-5
d_call: TRBD2

cdr3_nt: TGTGCCAGCAGCCCCAGGGACAGCGGAGGAAACACCATATATTTT
cdr3_aa: CASSPRDSGGNTIYF
j_call: TRBJ1-3
v_call: TRBV7-8
d_call: TRBD1

cdr3_nt: TGTGCCACCAGTGATTTTAAGACAGCCAACACCGGGGAGCTGTTTTTT
cdr3_aa: CATSDFKTANTGELFF
j_call: TRBJ2-2
v_call: TRBV24-1
d_call: NA

cdr3_nt: TGCAGCGTTGAAGGGGGACTCGGTGGCTACACCTTC
cdr3_aa: CSVEGGLGGYTF
j_call: TRBJ1-2
v_call: TRBV29-1
d_call: NA

cdr3_nt: TGTGCCAGCAGCCGGGACACATCATTGGGAACTGAAGCTTTCTTT
cdr3_aa: CASSRDTSLGTEAFF
j_call: TRBJ1-1
v_call: TRBV9
d_call: NA

cdr3_nt: TGTGCCAGCAGTGAATCGACAGGGAATTTCTATGGCTACACCTTC
cdr3_aa: CASSESTGNFYGYTF
j_call: TRBJ1-2
v_call: TRBV2
d_call: TRBD1

cdr3_nt: TGTGCCAGCAGTTTATTAGTAGGGGGCTCCCAGCCCCAGCATTTT
cdr3_aa: CASSLLVGGSQPQHF
j_call: TRBJ1-5
v_call: TRBV28
d_call: TRBD1

cdr3_nt: TGTGCCAGCAGCTTAGGGGTGGGCACTAACTATGGCTACACCTTC
cdr3_aa: CASSLGVGTNYGYTF
j_call: TRBJ1-2
v_call: TRBV13
d_call: NA

cdr3_nt: TGCGCCAGCAGTGAGCTCCACAGGTCCTACGAGCAGTACTTC
cdr3_aa: CASSELHRSYEQYF
j_call: TRBJ2-7
v_call: TRBV10-2
d_call: NA

cdr3_nt: TGCGCCAGCAGCCTTTCCGCGGCAATACCTGAAGCTTTCTTT
cdr3_aa: CASSLSAAIPEAFF
j_call: TRBJ1-1
v_call: TRBV5-1
d_call: NA

cdr3_nt: TGTGCCAGTAGTCCCCCCTTTCTGGGGCTTCGAGCGAACACCGGGGAGCTGTTTTTT
cdr3_aa: CASSPPFLGLRANTGELFF
j_call: TRBJ2-2
v_call: TRBV19
d_call: NA

cdr3_nt: TGTGCCACCAGTGATCGCGGACAGGCTGGCAGGGACAATGAGCAGTTCTTC
cdr3_aa: CATSDRGQAGRDNEQFF
j_call: TRBJ2-1
v_call: TRBV24-1
d_call: TRBD1

cdr3_nt: TGTGCCAGCAGGACCCGGGGGGGCCCGGACTCTGGAAACACCATATATTTT
cdr3_aa: CASRTRGGPDSGNTIYF
j_call: TRBJ1-3
v_call: TRBV25-1
d_call: NA

cdr3_nt: TGTGCCAGCAGTTACTCGGGGAGGCTGAACACTGAAGCTTTCTTT
cdr3_aa: CASSYSGRLNTEAFF
j_call: TRBJ1-1
v_call: TRBV6-5
d_call: NA

cdr3_nt: TGTGCCAGCAGTGAAGGAGGGACAGGGTGGACCCAGTACTTC
cdr3_aa: CASSEGGTGWTQYF
j_call: TRBJ2-5
v_call: TRBV6-1
d_call: TRBD1

cdr3_nt: TGTGCCAGCGGCCCGGGGGTTTCATGGGAAAAACTGTTTTTT
cdr3_aa: CASGPGVSWEKLFF
j_call: TRBJ1-4
v_call: TRBV6-5
d_call: NA